This passage covers 30 T cell receptor beta chains from one sample sequenced in a study of CXCR3-negative and CXCR3-positive naive CD8 T cells. Findings and caveats of the study: Researchers report that CXCR3-positive naive cells carry more hydrophobic TRB CDR3s than CXCR3-negative naive cells.

cDNA libraries for TRB were generated by 5' RACE incorporating UMI labels. TCRdb re-called the 5' RACE reads; one entry per CDR3 protein, DNA not given. Its table lists 100,000 to 150,000 distinct CDR3 sequences. The antigens these receptors bind are not known. Input material: naive CXCR3+ CD8+ T cells from blood. Subset indicated: CD45RO-CCR7+CD27+CD95- naive CD8+ T cells expressing CXCR3 (TNR3+). Receptors were obtained from a human donor in good health. Some clones in this sample may be carry-over from other donors' samples.

This rearrangement joins TRBV7-2 to TRBJ2-2; absent DNA, TCRdb's TRBD1 call cannot be checked. CDR1 is SGHTA and CDR2 is FQGNSA in the germline V gene. The CDR3 loop spans 15 amino acids. CDR3 amino acids: CASTTWAENTGELFF.

The rearrangement joins TRBV9 to TRBJ1-1. The CDR3 runs 13 residues. The germline gives CDR1 SGDLS, CDR2 YYNGEE. The CDR3 spells CASSGGMDTEAFF.

The chain couples TRBV20-1 to TRBJ2-7; absent DNA, TCRdb's TRBD2 call cannot be checked. The CDR3 covers 12 residues. Per germline, CDR1 DFQATT and CDR2 SNEGSKA (reference sequence). The CDR3 loop reads CSARSQGGEQYF.

The chain uses TRBV7-7 and TRBJ2-3; lacking DNA, the TRBD1 call made by TCRdb goes unchecked. The CDR3 runs 15 residues. Germline CDR1 is SSHAT and CDR2 is FNYEAQ (reference sequence). This chain's CDR3 is CASSLSGGPPDTQYF.

This chain connects TRBV12-3 or TRBV12-4 to TRBJ2-1; the TCRdb D gene call, TRBD2, has no DNA to confirm it. This CDR3 region has 12 residues. The CDR3 is CASSSVPQEQFF.

The chain uses TRBV28 and TRBJ1-2; TCRdb gives TRBD1 as the D gene, but with no DNA this cannot be confirmed. The CDR3 is made up of 15 amino acids. CDR1 and CDR2 from the germline V gene are MDHEN and SYDVKM. The CDR3 loop is CASSLQQGWGYGYTF.

The J gene is TRBJ2-2, the V gene TRBV29-1; TCRdb designates TRBD2, a call that cannot be tested without DNA. Germline lookup yields CDR1 SQVTM and CDR2 ANQGSEA. This CDR3 contains 16 residues. CDR3 in amino acids: CSVGGGRAGYTGELFF.

This chain connects TRBV28 to TRBJ2-7. This CDR3 is 13 amino acids long. The V gene's germline CDR1 is MDHEN and CDR2 SYDVKM. This CDR3 is CASSLSELYEQYF.

The chain recombines TRBV4-3 with TRBJ1-1. The CDR3 sequence is 18 residues long. Per the germline V gene, CDR1 is LGHNA and CDR2 is YSLEER. CDR3 region: CASSHLSGEGQLNTEAFF.

The chain employs TRBV28 and TRBJ2-3. The germline V gene encodes CDR1 MDHEN and CDR2 SYDVKM. The CDR3 length is 12 residues. CDR3 protein: CASTLGTDTQYF.

The J gene is TRBJ2-1, the V gene TRBV14; the TCRdb call, TRBD2, lacks DNA for checking. Germline CDR1 and CDR2: SGHDN and FVKESK. The CDR3 consists of 16 residues. The CDR3 here is CASSPPARGGYNEQFF.

The V gene is TRBV6-2 or TRBV6-3, the J gene TRBJ2-5; TCRdb picks TRBD2, but there is no DNA to check that call. Germline V gene lookup returns CDR1 MNHEY and CDR2 SVGEGT. The CDR3 loop spans 18 amino acids. The chain's CDR3 is CASSSPREGVKVGETQYF.

The rearrangement uses TRBV4-1 and TRBJ2-6. Germline V gene lookup returns CDR1 MGHRA and CDR2 YSYEKL. This CDR3 comprises 14 residues. CDR3 in amino acids: CASSPGQGANVLTF.

The chain is built from TRBV15 and TRBJ1-1; TCRdb's D gene call, TRBD1, goes unchecked for lack of DNA. The CDR3 covers 15 residues. Germline V lookup: CDR1 LNHNV, CDR2 YYDKDF (reference sequence). Here the CDR3 reads CATSNRDRGDAEAFF.

The chain joins TRBV29-1 to TRBJ2-5; TCRdb's D call, TRBD2, is unchecked because there is no DNA. This CDR3 has 14 amino acids. Germline CDR1 is SQVTM and CDR2 is ANQGSEA. The CDR3 loop is CSVRLAGDQETQYF.

The chain joins TRBV6-2 or TRBV6-3 to TRBJ1-5; as DNA is missing, the TRBD1 call by TCRdb cannot be tested. CDR1 and CDR2 from the germline V gene are MNHEY and SVGEGT. The CDR3 loop spans 14 amino acids. CDR3 in amino acids: CASSYGTGNQPQHF.

The chain employs TRBV6-6 and TRBJ1-1. Germline V lookup: CDR1 MNHNY, CDR2 SVGAGI (reference sequence). The length of the CDR3 is 13 residues. The CDR3 region is CASSHFLGTEAFF.

This sequence joins TRBV7-2 and TRBJ2-7; no DNA is available, so the TRBD1 call from TCRdb remains unchecked. The CDR3 is 15 amino acids. In germline, CDR1 is SGHTA, CDR2 FQGNSA. CDR3 protein: CASSLGAGNHYEQYF.

The rearrangement joins TRBV7-2 to TRBJ2-1; absent DNA, TCRdb's TRBD2 call cannot be checked. Germline CDR1 reads SGHTA; CDR2 reads FQGNSA. The length of the CDR3 is 15 residues. This CDR3 reads CASSLNTGAGSEQFF.

CDR3 sequence reads: CASSQGLAGGPEEQYF. The chain joins TRBV4-2 to TRBJ2-7; TCRdb's D call, TRBD2, is unchecked because there is no DNA. Germline V lookup: CDR1 LGHNA, CDR2 YNFKEQ. CDR3 length: 16 residues.

This rearrangement joins TRBV29-1 to TRBJ2-7; the D call from TCRdb, TRBD1, cannot be confirmed without DNA. The V gene's germline CDR1 is SQVTM and CDR2 ANQGSEA. The CDR3 loop spans 12 amino acids. The chain's CDR3 is CSVGDSAYEQYF.

This chain uses TRBV5-1 with TRBJ1-1; with no DNA, the TCRdb D assignment of TRBD1 cannot be verified. Germline assignment: CDR1 SGHRS and CDR2 YFSETQ. The CDR3 loop spans 14 amino acids. CDR3 loop: CASSPGHLNTEAFF.

This sequence joins TRBV20-1 and TRBJ2-1; without DNA, the TCRdb call of TRBD1 cannot be checked. Germline V gene sequence: CDR1 DFQATT, CDR2 SNEGSKA (reference sequence). The CDR3 has 14 residues. The CDR3 loop reads CSAREMGPGHEQFF.

The rearrangement links TRBV13 to TRBJ1-1. Germline loops: CDR1 PRHDT, CDR2 FYEKMQ (reference sequence). The length of the CDR3 is 14 residues. This CDR3 is CASSSPLADTEAFF.

The V call is TRBV7-2, the J call TRBJ2-7. CDR3 length: 13 residues. The germline V gene encodes CDR1 SGHTA and CDR2 FQGNSA. The CDR3 loop is CASSPNMGYEQYF. Looking up the rest from reference TRBV7-2 and TRBJ2-7 gives the full variable domain: GAGVSQSPSNKVTEKGKDVELRCDPISGHTALYWYRQSLGQGLEFLIYFQGNSAPDKSGLPSDRFSAERTGGSVSTLTIQRTQQEDSAVYLCASSPNMGYEQYFGPGTRLTVT.

The chain uses TRBV5-1 and TRBJ2-1; TCRdb lists TRBD2, though no DNA is available to test this call. CDR3 length: 15 residues. Germline V gene sequence: CDR1 SGHRS, CDR2 YFSETQ. The CDR3 here is CASSPGLADYNEQFF. The full variable domain, in which reference TRBV5-1 and TRBJ2-1 provide the parts outside the CDR3, is KAGVTQTPRYLIKTRGQQVTLSCSPISGHRSVSWYQQTPGQGLQFLFEYFSETQRNKGNFPGRFSGRQFSNSRSEMNVSTLELGDSALYLCASSPGLADYNEQFFGPGTRLTVL.

V gene TRBV10-3 combines with J gene TRBJ2-2. The CDR3 is made up of 11 amino acids. From germline, CDR1 is ENHRY and CDR2 SYGVKD. The CDR3 sequence: CAISEGGELFF.

The chain joins TRBV20-1 to TRBJ2-5; the D gene TCRdb calls, TRBD1, cannot be checked with no DNA. The V gene's germline CDR1 is DFQATT and CDR2 SNEGSKA (reference sequence). There are 14 residues in the CDR3. The CDR3 region is CSARLGRVEETQYF.

The CDR3 sequence is CAGFSGKSTDTQYF. The chain joins TRBV10-2 to TRBJ2-3; with no DNA, the TCRdb D assignment of TRBD2 cannot be verified. The CDR3 is 14 amino acids. Germline V gene lookup returns CDR1 WSHSY and CDR2 SAAADI.

V and J are TRBV29-1 and TRBJ2-7; TCRdb's assignment of TRBD1 cannot be checked, as there is no DNA. Germline CDR1 and CDR2: SQVTM and ANQGSEA. The CDR3 length is 14 residues. The CDR3 region is CSTRDGGDFSEQYF.